This T cell receptor beta chain was identified in a study of cytomegalovirus exposure and HLA in healthy donors. Trimming cost V 6 bases and J 6 bases; bases outside gene matches: 14. Germline V lookup: CDR1 SGHNT, CDR2 YYREEE (reference sequence). This CDR3 spans 15 amino acids. 13 Jbeta primers and 60 Vbeta primers were used for the PCR. Produced via immunoSEQ multiplex PCR; TCRdb's table is partial and in-frame only. Found here are 150,000 to 200,000 clones, 80% to 90% of them singletons; the top ten hold about 9.3%. Sequencing was performed on PBMCs. This sequence was found in a man aged 18 to 30 in good health and CMV-seropositive. V gene TRBV5-4 combines with J gene TRBJ1-2, with 7 bases identical to TRBD1. The CDR3 coding sequence is TGTGCCAGCATCGAAACGACAGGGATGACTAATGGCTACACCTTC. Amino acid sequence: CASIETTGMTNGYTF. Full variable domain (rest looked up from reference TRBV5-4 and TRBJ1-2): ETGVTQSPTHLIKTRGQQVTLRCSSQSGHNTVSWYQQALGQGPQFIFQYYREEENGRGNFPPRFSGLQFPNYSSELNVNALELDDSALYLCASIETTGMTNGYTFGSGTRLTVV.